What follows are 5 T cell receptor beta chains derived from one specimen sequenced in a study of T cell responses to AZD1222 COVID-19 vaccine. Produced via immunoSEQ multiplex PCR; TCRdb's table is partial and in-frame only. The sample consists of 70,000 to 95,000 clones, about 91% of them appearing once. Specimen: peripheral blood, collected 28 days after the second AZD1222 dose. These TCRs come from an adult who received the AZD1222 COVID-19 vaccine.

The chain is built from TRBV11-2 and TRBJ2-3; 8 bases align to TRBD1. In germline, CDR1 is SGHAT, CDR2 FQNNGV. After removal of 4 bases from V and 7 bases from J, the junction contained 22 bases not matched to a gene. The CDR3 spans 19 residues. CDR3 DNA: TGTGCCAGCAGCTCACAATTGATTGACAGGGGATCGGGCGGGTATACGCAGTATTTT. It yields the protein CASSSQLIDRGSGGYTQYF.

The rearrangement uses TRBV19 and TRBJ2-2, with TRBD2 matching 14 bases. The CDR3 spans 17 residues. Unmatched junction bases numbered 5, after V lost 5 bases and J lost 3 bases. Germline CDR1 is LNHDA and CDR2 is SQIVND (reference sequence). The CDR3 DNA is TGTGCCAGTAGTGGGACTAGCGGGAGTAGGTACACCGGGGAGCTGTTTTTT. Protein sequence: CASSGTSGSRYTGELFF.

The V gene is TRBV7-9, the J gene TRBJ1-1; 8 nucleotides align to TRBD1. The junction had 3 bases not matched to a gene; V was cut back by 3 bases and J by 6 bases. This CDR3 region has 13 residues. Germline lookup yields CDR1 SEHNR and CDR2 FQNEAQ (reference sequence). The CDR3 DNA sequence: TGTGCCAGCAGCTTCCAGGGGGCGGCTGAAGCTTTCTTT. Amino acids: CASSFQGAAEAFF.

The V and J genes are TRBV29-1 and TRBJ2-1, with D uncertain. The V gene's germline CDR1 is SQVTM and CDR2 ANQGSEA. V dropped 3 bases and J dropped 7 bases, with 7 bases sitting between them. The CDR3 sequence is 11 residues long. CDR3 sequence reads: CSVESRNEQFF. The CDR3 DNA reads as TGCAGCGTTGAGTCCCGGAATGAGCAGTTCTTC.

The V and J genes are TRBV2 and TRBJ2-7, with 10 bases fitting TRBD1. Germline V lookup: CDR1 SNHLY, CDR2 FYNNEI. V was clipped by 4 bases and J by 2 bases; unmatched bases: 5. The CDR3 loop spans 15 amino acids. This chain's CDR3 is CASSVRDRGTYEQYF. In DNA form, the CDR3 reads TGTGCCAGCAGTGTCCGGGACAGGGGAACCTACGAGCAGTACTTC.